This T cell receptor (beta chain) was obtained from a study of Graves' ophthalmopathy and Graves' hyperthyroidism. Notes on the study in general: Ophthalmopathy versus stable hyperthyroidism: 13-signature model gave less than 90% sensitivity, 65% to 82% specificity.

Losses at the gene ends were 3 bases for V and 2 bases for J; bases not matched to a gene: 5. CDR1 and CDR2 from the germline V gene are DFQATT and SNEGSKA (reference sequence). The CDR3 spans 16 residues. RNA transcripts served as template for amplifying TCR beta CDR3 sequences. A first-round RT-PCR used HTBI primers, followed by a second-round multiplex PCR. TCRdb passed the multiplex PCR reads through MiXCR, listing each CDR3 protein once. This table has about 740,000 distinct CDR3 sequences, roughly 40% appearing once. For donors with ophthalmopathy, the disease showed moderate-to-severe activity, reached CAS ≥3 and NOSPECS ≥4, and had lasted under 3 months. Enrollment excluded any patients with other autoimmune diseases, uncontrolled infections, pregnancy or lactation. PBMCs were density-gradient isolated from roughly 10 ml fresh blood. In this sample, this clonotype turned up a few times. What it binds is not known.

The TCR comes from an adult man with Graves' ophthalmopathy. The sample was peripheral blood. This chain connects TRBV20-1 to TRBJ1-3; 12 bases agree with TRBD1. CDR3 DNA sequence: TGCAGTGCTAGTAAGGGGACAGGGGGCGCTGGAAACACCATATATTTT. Its protein is CSASKGTGGAGNTIYF.